The 25 T cell receptor beta chains below all came from one sample that was sequenced in a study of OX40 agonist ivuxolimab in advanced cancers. Some clones are missing from TCRdb's copy, which holds only in-frame ones; the method was immunoSEQ multiplex PCR. The sample holds tens of thousands of clones, about 93% seen once. This specimen was CD4+ or CD8+ T cells sorted from blood, taken in a trial of the OX40 agonist ivuxolimab. The receptors originated from an adult with an advanced solid tumor such as melanoma, head and neck, liver or kidney cancer.

Here the CDR3 DNA reads TGTGCCAGCAGTGGACAGGGTTCTTTGTACGAGCAGTACTTC. As protein: CASSGQGSLYEQYF. This sequence joins TRBV9 and TRBJ2-5; 8 bases fit TRBD1. The closer fit of TRBJ2-7 to the DNA end suggests the J call may be wrong. Germline CDR1 and CDR2: SGDLS and YYNGEE. The CDR3 totals 14 residues.

The rearrangement joins TRBV4-1 to TRBJ2-2, with D perhaps matching TRBD1 or TRBD2 (5 bases each). Germline V gene lookup returns CDR1 MGHRA and CDR2 YSYEKL. Deletions cut 0 bases from V and 6 bases from J, with 14 bases between. The CDR3 extends over 16 amino acids. The CDR3 reads CASSQELGDGSGELFF. The CDR3 DNA sequence: TGCGCCAGCAGCCAAGAACTCGGGGACGGCTCCGGGGAGCTGTTTTTT.

In DNA form, the CDR3 reads TGTGCCAGCAGCTTAGGCAGGGGAACTGAAGCTTTCTTT. As protein: CASSLGRGTEAFF. V usage is TRBV13 and J usage is TRBJ1-1; the D gene is possibly TRBD1 (6 bases). V was trimmed by 0 bases and J by 5 bases, leaving 7 bases between them. The CDR3 is made up of 13 amino acids. CDR1 is PRHDT and CDR2 is FYEKMQ in the germline V gene (reference sequence).

The J gene is TRBJ2-7, the V gene TRBV5-4, with D maybe TRBD2 (5 bases). V lost 4 bases and J lost 0, with 11 bases in between. The CDR3 is made up of 14 amino acids. Germline loops: CDR1 SGHNT, CDR2 YYREEE (reference sequence). Here the CDR3 reads CASSVTGNSYEQYF. The CDR3 DNA is TGTGCCAGCAGCGTCACCGGGAACTCCTACGAGCAGTACTTC.

CDR3 loop: CASSVVDLASSYNEQFF. The CDR3 DNA follows: TGTGCCAGCAGCGTAGTAGATCTAGCGAGCTCCTACAATGAGCAGTTCTTC. The chain couples TRBV9 to TRBJ2-1, with a tentative D call TRBD2 (6 bases). This CDR3 contains 17 residues. V shed 0 bases and J shed 0 bases, with 13 bases lying between them. CDR1 and CDR2 from the germline V gene are SGDLS and YYNGEE.

This chain joins TRBV7-9 and TRBJ1-1, with D perhaps TRBD1 (5 bases). This CDR3 is 15 amino acids long. The V end lost 5 bases, the J end lost 5 bases, and 18 bases lay between the germline ends. Germline CDR1 SEHNR, CDR2 FQNEAQ (reference sequence). This chain's CDR3 is CASSLSLTGMTEAFF. The CDR3 DNA reads as TGTGCCAGCAGCCTCAGCCTAACAGGTATGACTGAAGCTTTCTTT.

The genes are TRBV4-3 and TRBJ2-1; 12 positions agree with TRBD2. With V trimmed by 4 bases and J by 7 bases, 23 bases remained unmatched. Germline-derived CDR1 and CDR2 are LGHNA and YSLEER. This CDR3 is 21 amino acids long. The CDR3 DNA reads as TGCGCCAGCAGCCGCAAGCTAGGACTAGCGGGATGCGGATTCTGCGTAAATGAGCAGTTCTTC. It codes for CASSRKLGLAGCGFCVNEQFF.

This clone was found once. This chain links TRBV9 with TRBJ1-5; 10 nucleotides line up with TRBD1. CDR1 SGDLS and CDR2 YYNGEE come from the germline V gene. The length of the CDR3 is 17 residues. The V segment lost 3 bases and the J segment 0 bases; nucleotides outside the gene matches: 6. This CDR3 is CASSGGQGTYSNQPQHF. The CDR3 DNA is TGTGCCAGCAGCGGGGGACAGGGGACTTATAGCAATCAGCCCCAGCATTTT.

In the case of this clone: The junction and the germline gene differ at one end; a read error may be behind it. This chain joins TRBV10-2 and TRBJ2-7, with D tentatively TRBD2 (6 bases). The CDR3 consists of 13 residues. Germline CDR1 WSHSY, CDR2 SAAADI. The CDR3 DNA sequence: TGCGCCAGCAGTGAGTCGGGAGGCTCCCGCGTGAGATTC. Its protein is CASSESGGSRVRF.

This chain connects TRBV7-9 to TRBJ2-7; D gene uncertain. CDR1 is SEHNR, CDR2 FQNEAQ, per germline (reference sequence). The V and J ends lost 1 base and 4 bases respectively, with 11 bases between them. The CDR3 is made up of 14 amino acids. For the CDR3, the DNA is TGTGCCAGCAGCTTAGGAACGCACGATTACGAGCAGTACTTC. Translation: CASSLGTHDYEQYF.

The chain recombines TRBV21-1 with TRBJ1-2. TRBV21-1 is labeled a pseudogene. The CDR3 runs to 14 residues. The CDR3 region is CASSTLLKGSGYTF. CDR3 nucleotides: TGTGCCAGCAGCACATTACTAAAGGGTTCTGGCTACACCTTC.

This rearrangement joins TRBV4-2 to TRBJ2-5, with TRBD1 identical over 8 bases. Germline trimming cut 3 bases from V and 5 bases from J; bases unmatched to any gene: 8. CDR1 and CDR2 (germline): LGHNA, YNFKEQ. The CDR3 is 15 residues long. Written as DNA, the CDR3 is TGTGCCAGCAGCCAGGGACAGGAGAGTTACGAGACCCAGTACTTC. Its protein product is CASSQGQESYETQYF.

CDR3 in DNA: TGTGCCAGCAGCGGTACAGGGGGCACTGAAGCTTTCTTT. Translating gives CASSGTGGTEAFF. The V and J genes are TRBV5-4 and TRBJ1-1, with 8 positions matching TRBD1. This CDR3 is 13 amino acids long. In germline, CDR1 is SGHNT, CDR2 YYREEE (reference sequence). V dropped 4 bases and J dropped 4; count of bases not matched to a gene: 3.

This clone was detected a few times. This chain connects TRBV28 to TRBJ1-4, with a tentative D call TRBD1 (6 bases). CDR1 is MDHEN and CDR2 is SYDVKM in the germline V gene. The CDR3 has 13 residues. V lost 8 bases and J lost 6, with 13 bases in between. CDR3 nucleotides: TGTGCCAGCGGATCCGGGACATATGAAAAACTGTTTTTT. Amino acids: CASGSGTYEKLFF.

This clone was detected once. This chain joins TRBV29-1 and TRBJ1-2; D remains unclear. The CDR3 has 12 amino acids. Germline CDR1 SQVTM, CDR2 ANQGSEA. Trimming took off 2 bases at V and 6 bases at J, with 10 bases between the two ends. The CDR3 sequence is CSVEWEWDGYTF. DNA for the CDR3: TGCAGCGTTGAATGGGAATGGGATGGCTACACCTTC. The full variable domain, in which reference TRBV29-1 and TRBJ1-2 provide the parts outside the CDR3, is SAVISQKPSRDICQRGTSLTIQCQVDSQVTMMFWYRQQPGQSLTLIATANQGSEATYESGFVIDKFPISRPNLTFSTLTVSNMSPEDSSIYLCSVEWEWDGYTFGSGTRLTVV.

In DNA form, the CDR3 reads TGTGCCAGTAGTACCGGGACAGGGTATAGCAATCAGCCCCAGCATTTT. It codes for CASSTGTGYSNQPQHF. The chain employs TRBV19 and TRBJ1-5, with 9 nucleotides matching TRBD1. V shed 4 bases and J 0 bases; nucleotides not matched to a gene: 4. Germline V gene sequence: CDR1 LNHDA, CDR2 SQIVND (reference sequence). The length of the CDR3 is 16 residues.

V and J are TRBV6-5 and TRBJ1-2; D perhaps matches TRBD1 (6 bases). V was shortened by 2 bases and J by 8 bases, with 12 bases between the two germline ends. Germline V gene data show CDR1 as MNHEY and CDR2 as SVGAGI. This CDR3 has 13 residues. The CDR3 is CASSYHPTGGYTF. In DNA, the CDR3 is TGTGCCAGCAGTTACCACCCAACAGGGGGCTACACCTTC.

V is TRBV6-6 and J is TRBJ2-2, with D hard to call. V lost 6 bases and J 6 bases, leaving 11 bases between the germline ends. The CDR3 loop spans 13 amino acids. Germline loops: CDR1 MNHNY, CDR2 SVGAGI (reference sequence). The CDR3 nucleotides read TGTGCCAGCAGGGGGTCTCAAGCCGGGGAGCTGTTTTTT. This codes for CASRGSQAGELFF.

V is TRBV10-3 and J is TRBJ2-1, with D perhaps matching TRBD2 (5 bases). CDR3 length: 15 residues. Trimming left V 3 bases short and J 9 bases short, with 18 bases between. Germline V gene lookup returns CDR1 ENHRY and CDR2 SYGVKD. CDR3 coding DNA: TGTGCCATCAGTGATGTGCGTGATAGCGTAGGTGAGCAGTTCTTC. Its protein is CAISDVRDSVGEQFF.

The chain links TRBV10-2 to TRBJ2-5; no definite D call. Per the germline V gene, CDR1 is WSHSY and CDR2 is SAAADI. The CDR3 is made up of 10 amino acids. V was shortened by 3 bases and J by 7 bases, with 3 bases between the two germline ends. The CDR3 loop is CASSDGTQYF. The CDR3 DNA follows: TGCGCCAGCAGTGATGGGACCCAGTACTTC.

This chain links TRBV21-1 with TRBJ1-2; the table's D gene call, TRBD1, was not cross checked with the DNA. TRBV21-1 is deemed a pseudogene. The CDR3 contains 17 residues. The CDR3: CASSKDRGEETNYGYTF. DNA of the CDR3: TGTGCCAGCAGCAAAGACAGGGGAGAAGAAACTAACTATGGCTACACCTTC.

The chain employs TRBV5-3 and TRBJ1-3, with D possibly being TRBD1 (5 bases). TRBV5-3 is designated an ORF whose function remains uncertain. The CDR3 covers 17 residues. V lost 0 bases and J 0 bases, leaving 13 bases between the germline ends. For the CDR3, the DNA is TGTGCCAGAAGCTTGGGGGCAGGGAGCTACTCTGGAAACACCATATATTTT. Its translation is CARSLGAGSYSGNTIYF.

V and J are TRBV4-3 and TRBJ1-2, with 8 bases lining up with TRBD1. The CDR3 is 17 amino acids. From germline, CDR1 is LGHNA and CDR2 YSLEER. The J segment lost 7 bases and the V segment lost 0 bases, leaving 13 bases of the junction unmatched. The CDR3 DNA reads as TGCGCCAGCAGCCAAGATCCTCTGGCAGGGGGCTGGAGTGGCTACACCTTC. Its translation is CASSQDPLAGGWSGYTF.

The CDR3 is CATPGLAPTGELFF. The CDR3 DNA is TGTGCCACCCCGGGACTAGCGCCCACCGGGGAGCTGTTTTTT. V usage is TRBV19 and J usage is TRBJ2-2, with TRBD2 matching 10 bases. This CDR3 spans 14 amino acids. With 10 bases clipped from V and 4 bases from J, the junction kept 6 bases outside the gene matches. Germline CDR1 reads LNHDA; CDR2 reads SQIVND (reference sequence).

The genes are TRBV6-1 and TRBJ2-7, with 7 bases matching TRBD1. Germline V gene data show CDR1 as MNHNS and CDR2 as SASEGT. V shed 4 bases and J 4 bases; nucleotides not matched to a gene: 7. The CDR3 runs 14 residues. In nucleotides, the CDR3 is TGTGCCAGCAGTGCCTCCCCAGGGGGTTACGAGCAGTACTTC. As protein: CASSASPGGYEQYF.